This TCR beta chain was documented in a study of T-cell reconstitution after alpha-beta-depleted transplantation in children listed by TCRdb under 2016. For the study in its entirety: Using TCR repertoire profiling, the study quantitatively followed how T-cell immune reconstitution unfolded in children after TCRalphabeta/CD19-depleted allogeneic hematopoietic cell transplantation.

A word on this clonotype: The clone's antigen remains unknown. Per-base quality was not reported, and no clone a single base away is much larger than it.

Library generation was performed with PCR. The instrument given in TCRdb is Illumina HiSeq 2500. To normalize quantification of the TCRbeta repertoire, the TCR libraries were built with molecular barcoding that relied on unique molecular identifiers. TCRdb reran the public reads through fastp at Q25 and MiXCR, keeping productive beta chains. For every CDR3 protein sequence, its rows merge into one entry that carries the most common genes and DNA. The sample has 350,000 to 450,000 distinct CDR3 sequences on record, 20% of them singletons. The ten largest clones represent 3.8% of the sample. The CDR3 sequence holds 16 residues, the cysteine and phenylalanine included. The CDR3 DNA has 48 bases and is translated from base 1. V is reduced by 1 base and J by 4 bases, leaving a spacing of 13 bases between them.

The rearranged chain carries TRBV12-3 or TRBV12-4 and TRBJ1-4; the D gene identity is not certain. The receptor was derived from a human donor who donated a stem cell graft to a child with acute myeloid leukemia. The material was PBMCs from the stem cell graft donor, obtained from the stem cell graft. The DNA sequence follows: TGTGCCAGCAGTTTAGGGCAGCCCGTGTTTAATGAAAAACTGTTTTTT. This yields the protein CASSLGQPVFNEKLFF.